One and the same sample provided the 26 T cell receptor beta chains below, sequenced in a study of blood T cell repertoires in COVID-19. The repertoire was sequenced with immunoSEQ multiplex PCR; TCRdb's copy has only in-frame clones and lacks some. This sample has roughly 240,000 clones; about 86% occur once, and the top ten carry less than 4.5%. The specimen was peripheral blood. The source of these receptors is a young man with active or convalescent COVID-19.

The chain joins TRBV5-4 to TRBJ2-3; a possible D gene is TRBD1 (5 bases). V gave up 4 bases and J gave up 1 base, with 13 bases separating them. The CDR3 runs to 15 residues. Germline V gene lookup returns CDR1 SGHNT and CDR2 YYREEE (reference sequence). DNA of the CDR3: TGTGCCAGCAGCATGAATAAGGGGCGCACAGATACGCAGTATTTT. It translates to CASSMNKGRTDTQYF. Full variable domain (missing parts from reference TRBV5-4 and TRBJ2-3): ETGVTQSPTHLIKTRGQQVTLRCSSQSGHNTVSWYQQALGQGPQFIFQYYREEENGRGNFPPRFSGLQFPNYSSELNVNALELDDSALYLCASSMNKGRTDTQYFGPGTRLTVL.

The chain has TRBV28 and TRBJ1-1; D is possibly TRBD1 (5 bases). The CDR3 is 14 amino acids. Germline lookup yields CDR1 MDHEN and CDR2 SYDVKM. Trimming cost V 3 bases and J 8 bases, with 16 bases left between them. CDR3 coding DNA: TGTGCCAGCAGTTTGGGGACGGGGGTTATCGAAGCTTTCTTT. Translated: CASSLGTGVIEAFF.

The chain uses TRBV28 and TRBJ1-2; 8 bases are a match to TRBD1. Germline V gene data show CDR1 as MDHEN and CDR2 as SYDVKM. CDR3 length: 13 amino acids. V gave up 3 bases and J gave up 8 bases; unmatched junction bases: 5. The CDR3 nucleotides are TGTGCCAGCAGTTTGAGCCAGGGGGCGGGCTACACCTTC. This encodes CASSLSQGAGYTF.

This chain joins TRBV11-2 and TRBJ2-7, with D possibly matching TRBD1 (6 bases). The CDR3 spans 11 residues. The V gene lost 6 bases and the J gene lost 6 bases, with 9 bases spanning the gap. The germline V gene encodes CDR1 SGHAT and CDR2 FQNNGV. Here the CDR3 DNA reads TGTGCCAGCAGAAGACAGGCCGAGCAGTACTTC. It specifies CASRRQAEQYF.

This chain uses TRBV2 with TRBJ2-3; TRBD1 aligns across 8 bases. Germline V gene lookup returns CDR1 SNHLY and CDR2 FYNNEI. With 6 bases clipped from V and 5 bases from J, the junction kept 10 bases outside the gene matches. This CDR3 has 15 amino acids. The CDR3 loop reads CASRRDRSGVDTQYF. The CDR3 nucleotides are TGTGCCAGCAGGAGGGACAGGTCGGGGGTAGATACGCAGTATTTT.

The chain links TRBV29-1 to TRBJ2-3; D may be TRBD1 (6 bases). The V gene lost 3 bases and the J gene lost 1 base, with 17 bases spanning the gap. CDR1 and CDR2 from the germline V gene are SQVTM and ANQGSEA. The CDR3 is 16 amino acids. The CDR3 is CSVDLPGTQRTDTQYF. CDR3 coding DNA: TGCAGCGTTGACTTGCCCGGGACACAGCGCACAGATACGCAGTATTTT.

This chain links TRBV6-5 with TRBJ1-5, with D unresolved. Deletions cut 6 bases from V and 7 bases from J, with 19 bases between. Germline CDR1 is MNHEY and CDR2 is SVGAGI. This CDR3 region has 15 residues. The CDR3 region is CASRTSGGGDQPQHF. The CDR3 DNA follows: TGTGCCAGCAGAACATCCGGCGGAGGAGACCAGCCCCAGCATTTT.

The gene calls are TRBV28 and TRBJ2-7, with D tentatively TRBD1 (5 bases). Germline V lookup: CDR1 MDHEN, CDR2 SYDVKM. This CDR3 spans 13 amino acids. V lost 5 bases and J lost 3, with 11 bases in between. CDR3 nucleotide sequence: TGTGCCAGCAGTCGACAGAGATACTACGAGCAGTACTTC. It specifies CASSRQRYYEQYF.

V and J are TRBV6-2 or TRBV6-3 and TRBJ2-5; TRBD2 matches at 11 bases. This CDR3 region has 17 residues. Germline CDR1 MNHEY, CDR2 SVGEGT. V gave up 5 bases and J gave up 4 bases; unmatched junction bases: 12. The CDR3 spells CASSRRLTSGMGETQYF. The CDR3 DNA sequence: TGTGCCAGCAGTCGCCGCCTGACTAGCGGGATGGGAGAGACCCAGTACTTC.

This sequence joins TRBV19 and TRBJ2-7, with a weak D call TRBD1 (6 bases). V dropped 8 bases and J dropped 1 base, with 15 bases sitting between them. This CDR3 region has 14 residues. From germline, CDR1 is LNHDA and CDR2 SQIVND (reference sequence). CDR3 DNA: TGTGCCAGTGCCGCATCAGGGGATTCCTACGAGCAGTACTTC. Its protein is CASAASGDSYEQYF.

This clone was seen only a few times. The chain links TRBV9 to TRBJ2-2; 9 bases line up with TRBD2. Germline CDR1 reads SGDLS; CDR2 reads YYNGEE. After removal of 4 bases from V and 0 bases from J, the junction contained 7 bases not matched to a gene. The CDR3 has 17 amino acids. For the CDR3, the DNA is TGTGCCAGCAGCATACCTAGCGGGGCCGCGAACACCGGGGAGCTGTTTTTT. It is translated as CASSIPSGAANTGELFF.

The rearrangement links TRBV7-2 to TRBJ2-2; D is uncertain. Trimming cost V 5 bases and J 6 bases, with 10 bases left between them. The germline V gene encodes CDR1 SGHTA and CDR2 FQGNSA. The CDR3 covers 13 residues. Here the CDR3 reads CASSREAAGELFF. The CDR3 DNA is TGTGCCAGCAGCCGAGAGGCTGCCGGGGAGCTGTTTTTT.

The count of this clone is one. The gene calls are TRBV19 and TRBJ2-7, with D perhaps TRBD2 (6 bases). This CDR3 region has 15 residues. Germline V gives CDR1 LNHDA, CDR2 SQIVND (reference sequence). Trimming removed 3 bases at V and 2 bases at J, with 14 bases between. As DNA, the CDR3 is TGTGCCAGTAGTATCCCCGGGACTGGAACCTACGAGCAGTACTTC. This codes for CASSIPGTGTYEQYF. Drawing the rest from reference TRBV19 and TRBJ2-7, the complete variable domain is DGGITQSPKYLFRKEGQNVTLSCEQNLNHDAMYWYRQDPGQGLRLIYYSQIVNDFQKGDIAEGYSVSREKKESFPLTVTSAQKNPTAFYLCASSIPGTGTYEQYFGPGTRLTVT.

This chain connects TRBV12-3 or TRBV12-4 to TRBJ1-2, with 8 bases fitting TRBD1. Trimming took 6 bases from V and 8 from J; bases not matched to a gene: 8. The CDR3 is made up of 13 amino acids. In nucleotides, the CDR3 is TGTGCCAGCAGCCAGACAGGGGCGCTCGGCTACACCTTC. Translating it yields CASSQTGALGYTF.

The sample holds one count of this clone. Written as DNA, the CDR3 is TGTGCCAGACCCGGGACAGGGGGCTACGAGCAGTACTTC. Its protein is CARPGTGGYEQYF. This sequence joins TRBV6-5 and TRBJ2-7, with 11 nucleotides matching TRBD1. The CDR3 runs 13 residues. The ends lost 9 bases at V and 3 bases at J; junction bases unmatched: 4. In germline, CDR1 is MNHEY, CDR2 SVGAGI.

The genes are TRBV6-5 and TRBJ2-7, with TRBD2 matching 10 bases. There are 15 residues in the CDR3. The V segment lost 5 bases and the J segment 6 bases; nucleotides outside the gene matches: 10. CDR1 and CDR2 (germline): MNHEY, SVGAGI. The CDR3 sequence is CASSPLAGVLGEQYF. As DNA, the CDR3 is TGTGCCAGCAGTCCTCTAGCGGGGGTGTTGGGCGAGCAGTACTTC.

J is TRBJ1-5 and V is TRBV6-5, with 8 bases aligning to TRBD1. This CDR3 is 14 amino acids long. The junction had 8 bases not matched to a gene; V was cut back by 6 bases and J by 7 bases. Germline lookup yields CDR1 MNHEY and CDR2 SVGAGI. The CDR3 DNA reads as TGTGCCAGCAGCGGACAGGGTTCGGGCCAGCCCCAGCATTTT. This encodes CASSGQGSGQPQHF.

This clone was seen once. This chain connects TRBV5-1 to TRBJ2-2; 7 bases are a match to TRBD2. Trimming cost V 5 bases and J 3 bases; bases outside gene matches: 10. Per germline, CDR1 SGHRS and CDR2 YFSETQ. CDR3 size: 16 residues. DNA of the CDR3: TGCGCCAGCAGGCGGACCGGGACTACCCACACCGGGGAGCTGTTTTTT. It specifies CASRRTGTTHTGELFF.

This clone appeared a single time. The genes are TRBV6-5 and TRBJ2-7; 7 nucleotides match TRBD2. CDR1 is MNHEY and CDR2 is SVGAGI in the germline V gene. The CDR3 sequence is 14 residues long. The V segment lost 6 bases and the J segment 4 bases; nucleotides outside the gene matches: 9. CDR3 amino acids: CASSVSWEGYEQYF. For the CDR3, the DNA is TGTGCCAGCAGCGTTTCGTGGGAGGGGTACGAGCAGTACTTC.

The chain is built from TRBV3-1 (or the pseudogene TRBV3-2) and TRBJ2-1; a weak D match, TRBD2 (6 bases). V gave up 1 base and J gave up 0 bases, with 13 bases separating them. CDR1 is LGHDT and CDR2 is YNNKEL in the germline V gene (reference sequence). The CDR3 length is 17 residues. CDR3 sequence: CASSQVLRGSSYNEQFF. CDR3 in DNA: TGTGCCAGCAGCCAAGTCTTGCGGGGAAGCTCCTACAATGAGCAGTTCTTC.

The gene calls are TRBV29-1 and TRBJ2-1; TRBD2 matches 11 bases. This CDR3 region has 14 residues. CDR1 and CDR2 (germline): SQVTM, ANQGSEA. J lost 10 bases, V lost 2 bases, and 7 bases had no gene match. Written as DNA, the CDR3 is TGCAGCGTTGAATTAACTAGCGGGAGTAACGAGCAGTTCTTC. Translated, it gives CSVELTSGSNEQFF.

This clone was detected only once. The chain carries TRBV6-5 and TRBJ1-2, with 7 bases aligning to TRBD1. Germline lookup yields CDR1 MNHEY and CDR2 SVGAGI. V lost 5 bases and J lost 4; bases outside the gene matches: 4. This CDR3 is built from 13 residues. The CDR3 DNA sequence: TGTGCCAGCAGTCAGGGGGTCTCCTATGGCTACACCTTC. Translating gives CASSQGVSYGYTF.

The sample holds one count of this clone. The chain couples TRBV24-1 to TRBJ2-3, with 8 bases that match TRBD1. CDR1 is KGHDR and CDR2 is SFDVKD in the germline V gene. The CDR3 is 16 amino acids. The J segment lost 5 bases and the V segment lost 5 bases, leaving 11 bases of the junction unmatched. CDR3 loop: CATSGWGTGTEDTQYF. The CDR3 bases are TGTGCCACCAGTGGGTGGGGGACAGGAACGGAAGATACGCAGTATTTT.

This rearrangement joins TRBV7-9 to TRBJ1-2, with D unresolved. CDR3 length equals 13 residues. The ends were cut back, 0 bases at V and 4 bases at J, with 6 bases in the middle. The germline V gene has CDR1 SEHNR and CDR2 FQNEAQ (reference sequence). The CDR3 DNA sequence: TGTGCCAGCAGCTTAGCCTCCAGCTATGGCTACACCTTC. Its protein product is CASSLASSYGYTF.

The rearrangement links TRBV18 to TRBJ2-7; 8 nucleotides agree with TRBD2. This CDR3 spans 15 amino acids. V shed 3 bases and J 7 bases; nucleotides not matched to a gene: 11. Per germline, CDR1 KGHSH and CDR2 LQKENI. CDR3 DNA sequence: TGTGCCAGCTCACCCGGGGGAGCGGGAGTTTGGGAGCAGTACTTC. This sequence encodes CASSPGGAGVWEQYF. Based on the CDR3 plus reference TRBV18 and TRBJ2-7, the full variable domain is NAGVMQNPRHLVRRRGQEARLRCSPMKGHSHVYWYRQLPEEGLKFMVYLQKENIIDESGMPKERFSAEFPKEGPSILRIQQVVRGDSAAYFCASSPGGAGVWEQYFGPGTRLTVT.

This sequence joins TRBV6-2 or TRBV6-3 and TRBJ2-1, with 9 bases matching TRBD2. V lost 6 bases to trimming and J lost 12 bases; unmatched junction nucleotides: 12. The CDR3 sequence is 14 residues long. Germline-derived CDR1 and CDR2 are MNHEY and SVGEGT. The CDR3 DNA reads TGTGCCAGCAGCCAGATGTTTAGCGGGAGAACGCAGTTCTTC. Translated: CASSQMFSGRTQFF.